Each of the 19 T cell receptor beta chains below was sequenced from the same sample in a study of read filtering for tumor transcriptome and immune sequencing. From about 400 ng of RNA, a library with molecular barcoded alpha/delta and beta/gamma adaptors was made. TCRdb re-called the reads with MiXCR, one entry per CDR3 protein. The sample records some 62,000 distinct CDR3 sequences, about 15% being singletons. Source material: a population of CD138-negative cells sorted from bone marrow. The receptors shown here come from a donor at least 40 years old with multiple myeloma.

This clonotype was observed at least ten times. The CDR3 DNA reads as TGTGCCAGCAGCTTCGACAGGGAATCCTACGAGCAGTACTTC. Translating it yields CASSFDRESYEQYF. This sequence joins TRBV7-9 and TRBJ2-7, with 7 bases aligning to TRBD1. The CDR3 is made up of 14 amino acids. V lost 3 bases to trimming and J lost 1 base; unmatched junction nucleotides: 3. Germline V gene lookup returns CDR1 SEHNR and CDR2 FQNEAQ (reference sequence).

There are many counts of this clonotype. J is TRBJ2-5 and V is TRBV20-1; no firm D call. There are 13 residues in the CDR3. Germline loops: CDR1 DFQATT, CDR2 SNEGSKA (reference sequence). The germline V and J ends were trimmed by 6 bases and 2 bases, with 13 bases remaining between them. The CDR3 loop is CSAPIRVQETQYF. The CDR3 DNA sequence: TGCAGTGCACCAATACGGGTACAAGAGACCCAGTACTTC.

About this clonotype: A much larger clone lies a single base off, so this may be a read error. The chain uses TRBV15 and TRBJ2-5, with 9 bases identical to TRBD1. The germline V gene encodes CDR1 LNHNV and CDR2 YYDKDF (reference sequence). V dropped 5 bases and J dropped 2; count of bases not matched to a gene: 6. The CDR3 length is 15 residues. CDR3 loop: CATSGAGQGQETQYF. In DNA, the CDR3 is TGTGCCACCAGCGGAGCCGGACAGGGGCAAGAGACCCAGTACTTC. The full variable domain, with the rest looked up from reference TRBV15 and TRBJ2-5, is DAMVIQNPRYQVTQFGKPVTLSCSQTLNHNVMYWYQQKSSQAPKLLFHYYDKDFNNEADTPDNFQSRRPNTSFCFLDIRSPGLGDTAMYLCATSGAGQGQETQYFGPGTRLLVL.

This clonotype was seen repeatedly, ten times or more. This chain links TRBV29-1 with TRBJ2-1; TRBD1 is a possible D gene (5 bases). Germline values: CDR1 SQVTM, CDR2 ANQGSEA. Trimming took off 3 bases at V and 0 bases at J, with 9 bases between the two ends. The CDR3 is 14 residues long. The CDR3 loop is CSVDSDISYNEQFF. In DNA, the CDR3 is TGCAGCGTTGATTCGGACATCTCCTACAATGAGCAGTTCTTC.

A few counts support this clonotype. This chain connects TRBV7-3 to TRBJ1-2, with D possibly TRBD1 on 5 matching bases. Germline values: CDR1 SGHTA, CDR2 FQGTGA. V was clipped by 5 bases and J by 8 bases, with 15 bases between them. CDR3 length: 13 amino acids. The chain's CDR3 is CASSPSTGVGYTF. In DNA, the CDR3 is TGTGCCAGCAGCCCCTCGACGGGGGTCGGCTACACCTTC.

This clonotype was counted only a few times. The rearrangement uses TRBV4-1 and TRBJ2-3, with TRBD2 matching 7 bases. V trimming: 0 bases; J trimming: 4 bases; junction bases outside the gene matches: 7. From germline, CDR1 is MGHRA and CDR2 YSYEKL. This CDR3 spans 16 amino acids. The CDR3 nucleotides are TGCGCCAGCAGCCAAGATCGAGGCGGGAGCTCAGATACGCAGTATTTT. This codes for CASSQDRGGSSDTQYF.

V is TRBV29-1 and J is TRBJ2-2; 8 nucleotides line up with TRBD2. The junction had 5 bases not matched to a gene; V was cut back by 3 bases and J by 5 bases. Germline CDR1 SQVTM, CDR2 ANQGSEA. This CDR3 comprises 14 residues. The CDR3, as DNA: TGCAGCGTTGAGAGTAGCGGGAAGACCGGGGAGCTGTTTTTT. Its translation is CSVESSGKTGELFF.

This clonotype was counted ten times or more. The chain recombines TRBV11-3 with TRBJ1-2; D may be TRBD1 (6 bases). Germline CDR1 reads SGHNT; CDR2 reads YENEEA. The CDR3 runs to 14 residues. Trimming stripped 3 bases from V and 7 bases from J, with 15 bases between. CDR3 DNA: TGTGCCAGCAGCTTGGCTGCGGGGGGCCGTGGCTACACCTTC. It is translated as CASSLAAGGRGYTF. The full variable domain, completed using reference TRBV11-3 and TRBJ1-2, is EAGVVQSPRYKIIEKKQPVAFWCNPISGHNTLYWYLQNLGQGPELLIRYENEEAVDDSQLPKDRFSAERLKGVDSTLKIQPAELGDSAVYLCASSLAAGGRGYTFGSGTRLTVV.

Comment on this clonotype: This sequence may be a read error, since a much larger clone differs from it by one base. The rearrangement links TRBV6-5 to TRBJ2-7, with 14 bases fitting TRBD2. J lost 5 bases, V lost 0 bases, and 3 bases had no gene match. Per the germline V gene, CDR1 is MNHEY and CDR2 is SVGAGI. This CDR3 is 16 amino acids long. CDR3 residues: CASSYSTSGRDHEQYF. The CDR3 DNA is TGTGCCAGCAGTTACTCGACTAGCGGGAGGGACCACGAGCAGTACTTC.

The chain combines TRBV18 with TRBJ1-1, with D perhaps TRBD1 (5 bases). The V end lost 3 bases, the J end lost 8 bases, and 10 bases lay between the germline ends. CDR3 length: 12 amino acids. The germline CDR1 and CDR2 sequences are KGHSH and LQKENI. In nucleotides, the CDR3 is TGTGCCAGCTCACCTGGGGCAGACGAAGCTTTCTTT. It specifies CASSPGADEAFF.

This clonotype came up a few times. CDR3 in DNA: TGTGCCAGCAGTTTACTAGCGGGAGACACCGGGGAGCTGTTTTTT. Its protein product is CASSLLAGDTGELFF. This chain links TRBV12-3 or TRBV12-4 with TRBJ2-2; TRBD2 agrees at 10 bases. There are 15 residues in the CDR3. Trimming at V came to 2 bases and at J to 3 bases, leaving 0 bases not matched to a gene.

About this clonotype itself: Since a much larger clone is just one base distant, this may be a read error. The chain combines TRBV5-1 with TRBJ1-1; 8 nucleotides align to TRBD1. The CDR3 length is 13 residues. CDR1 is SGHRS, CDR2 YFSETQ, per germline. CDR3: CASSTGQGSEALF. The CDR3 nucleotides read TGCGCCAGCAGCACCGGACAGGGCAGTGAAGCTCTCTTT.

This clonotype has ten or more counts. The V and J genes are TRBV20-1 and TRBJ2-7, with 7 bases identical to TRBD1. Per germline, CDR1 DFQATT and CDR2 SNEGSKA (reference sequence). The CDR3 consists of 11 residues. V lost 5 bases, J lost 5 bases, and 3 bases stayed unmatched. CDR3 amino acids: CSAPRGNEQYF. The CDR3 DNA reads TGCAGTGCTCCCAGGGGGAACGAGCAGTACTTC.

On this clonotype: Given a much more abundant clone one base away, this may be a read error. V is TRBV29-1 and J is TRBJ2-7; no definite D call. The germline CDR1 and CDR2 sequences are SQVTM and ANQGSEA. The CDR3 runs 11 residues. In nucleotides, the CDR3 is TGCAGCGTTGAAGAACTCTACGAGCAGTGCTTC. It specifies CSVEELYEQCF.

This clonotype occurred many times. The chain combines TRBV7-3 with TRBJ2-1, with no clear D. V dropped 2 bases and J dropped 6 bases, with 11 bases sitting between them. The CDR3 is 14 amino acids. Germline V gene sequence: CDR1 SGHTA, CDR2 FQGTGA. The chain's CDR3 is CASSLGPNSNEQFF. CDR3 bases: TGTGCCAGCAGCTTAGGGCCGAACTCCAATGAGCAGTTCTTC.

The V and J genes are TRBV28 and TRBJ1-1; D perhaps matches TRBD1 (6 bases). The CDR3 sequence is 14 residues long. Between the trimmed V and J ends, which lost 6 bases and 4 bases, there was a span of 15 bases. Germline V lookup: CDR1 MDHEN, CDR2 SYDVKM. The CDR3 here is CASRRQDVVTEAFF. The DNA of the CDR3 is TGTGCCAGCAGACGACAGGACGTAGTCACTGAAGCTTTCTTT.

This clonotype was observed at least ten times. The J gene is TRBJ2-1, the V gene TRBV29-1; the match to TRBD2 covers 14 bases. The CDR3 runs 15 residues. Trimming took 7 bases from V and 12 from J; bases not matched to a gene: 14. The germline gives CDR1 SQVTM, CDR2 ANQGSEA. Here the CDR3 DNA reads TGCAGCGCATACCCCGGGACTAGCGGGAGTTCGGGGCAGTTCTTC. Amino acids: CSAYPGTSGSSGQFF.

This clonotype was counted many times. Written as DNA, the CDR3 is TGTGCCAGCAGTTTGGACAGGGCGGGGGAGCAGTACTTC. It specifies CASSLDRAGEQYF. The chain carries TRBV27 and TRBJ2-7; 8 bases fit TRBD1. CDR3 length equals 13 residues. Germline V CDR1 and CDR2: MNHEY, SMNVEV (reference sequence). The ends lost 3 bases at V and 7 bases at J; junction bases unmatched: 5.

The V and J genes are TRBV7-6 and TRBJ2-3; TRBD2 matches 10 bases. Germline V gene sequence: CDR1 SGHVS, CDR2 FNYEAQ. J was trimmed by 4 bases and V by 7 bases; bases with no gene match: 8. This CDR3 is built from 15 residues. CDR3 region: CASTRLAGAPDTQYF. CDR3 in DNA: TGTGCCAGCACCCGGCTAGCGGGAGCCCCAGATACGCAGTATTTT.